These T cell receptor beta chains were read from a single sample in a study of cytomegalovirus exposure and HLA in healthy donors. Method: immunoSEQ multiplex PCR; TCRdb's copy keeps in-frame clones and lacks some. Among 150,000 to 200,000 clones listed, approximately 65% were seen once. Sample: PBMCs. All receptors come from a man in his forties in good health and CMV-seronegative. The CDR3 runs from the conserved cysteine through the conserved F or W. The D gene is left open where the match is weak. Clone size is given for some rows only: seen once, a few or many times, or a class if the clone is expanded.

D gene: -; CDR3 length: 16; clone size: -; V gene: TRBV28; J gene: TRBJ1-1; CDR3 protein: CASSKTSGILGTEAFF; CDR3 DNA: TGTGCCAGCAGCAAGACCTCCGGGATCCTGGGGACTGAAGCTTTCTTT
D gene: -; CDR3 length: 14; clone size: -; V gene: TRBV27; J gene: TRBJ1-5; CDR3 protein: CASSLRGSNQPQHF; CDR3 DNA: TGTGCCAGCAGTTTAAGGGGGAGCAATCAGCCCCAGCATTTT
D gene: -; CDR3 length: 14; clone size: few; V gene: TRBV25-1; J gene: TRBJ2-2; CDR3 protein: CASRLRENTGELFF; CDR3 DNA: TGTGCCAGCAGACTCAGGGAGAACACCGGGGAGCTGTTTTTT
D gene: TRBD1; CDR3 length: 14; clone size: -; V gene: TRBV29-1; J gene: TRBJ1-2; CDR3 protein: CSAGVGQGDYGYTF; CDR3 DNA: TGCAGCGCCGGTGTGGGGCAGGGGGACTATGGCTACACCTTC
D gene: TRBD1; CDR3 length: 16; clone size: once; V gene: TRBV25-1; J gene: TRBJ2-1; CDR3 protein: CASSDSGGPTVNEQFF; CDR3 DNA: TGTGCCAGCAGTGATTCAGGGGGCCCCACAGTCAATGAGCAGTTCTTC
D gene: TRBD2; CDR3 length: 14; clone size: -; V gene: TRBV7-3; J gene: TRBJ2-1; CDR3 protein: CASSRGREGDEQFF; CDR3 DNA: TGTGCCAGCAGCCGGGGGCGGGAGGGCGATGAGCAGTTCTTC
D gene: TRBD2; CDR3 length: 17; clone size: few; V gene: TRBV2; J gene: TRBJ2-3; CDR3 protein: CASSESGTSGRKDTQYF; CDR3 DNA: TGTGCCAGCAGTGAATCGGGGACTAGCGGTCGTAAGGATACGCAGTATTTT
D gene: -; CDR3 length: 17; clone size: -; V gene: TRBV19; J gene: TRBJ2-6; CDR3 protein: CASSRIKSGTGANVLTF; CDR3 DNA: TGTGCCAGTAGTCGCATAAAATCGGGGACTGGGGCCAACGTCCTGACTTTC
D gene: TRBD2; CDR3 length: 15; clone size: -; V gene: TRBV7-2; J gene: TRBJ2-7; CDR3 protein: CASSLGSSGLYEQYF; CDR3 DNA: TGTGCCAGCAGCTTAGGCTCTAGCGGGCTTTACGAGCAGTACTTC
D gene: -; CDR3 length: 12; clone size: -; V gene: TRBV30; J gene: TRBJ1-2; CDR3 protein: CAVAGGGYGYTF; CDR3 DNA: TGTGCCGTCGCGGGGGGGGGCTATGGCTACACCTTC
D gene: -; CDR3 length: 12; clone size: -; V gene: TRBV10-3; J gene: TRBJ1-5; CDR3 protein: CAISNSDQPQHF; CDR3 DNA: TGTGCCATCAGTAACTCGGATCAGCCCCAGCATTTT
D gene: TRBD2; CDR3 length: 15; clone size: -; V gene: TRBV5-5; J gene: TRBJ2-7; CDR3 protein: CASSLELAGFDEQYF; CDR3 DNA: TGTGCCAGCAGCTTGGAACTAGCGGGTTTCGACGAGCAGTACTTC
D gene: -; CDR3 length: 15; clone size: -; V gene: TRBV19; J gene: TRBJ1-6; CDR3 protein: CASSPRRLNNSPLHF; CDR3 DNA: TGTGCCAGTAGTCCCCGCAGGCTGAACAATTCACCCCTCCACTTT
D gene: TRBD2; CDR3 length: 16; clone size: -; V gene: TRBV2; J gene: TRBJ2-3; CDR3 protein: CASSGGTSGGAGTQYF; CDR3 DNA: TGTGCCAGCAGTGGAGGGACTAGCGGGGGGGCGGGTACGCAGTATTTT
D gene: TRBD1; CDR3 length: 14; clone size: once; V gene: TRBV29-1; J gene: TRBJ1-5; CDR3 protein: CSVGDRDRSQPQHF; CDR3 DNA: TGCAGCGTTGGGGACCGGGACAGAAGTCAGCCCCAGCATTTT
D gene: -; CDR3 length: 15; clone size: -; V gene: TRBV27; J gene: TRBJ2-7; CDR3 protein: CASSPRTFTLYEQYF; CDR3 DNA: TGTGCCAGCAGTCCCCGGACTTTTACCCTCTACGAGCAGTACTTC
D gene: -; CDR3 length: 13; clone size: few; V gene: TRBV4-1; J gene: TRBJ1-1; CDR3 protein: CASSQDLGHLAFF; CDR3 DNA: TGCGCCAGCAGCCAAGATCTGGGACACCTAGCTTTCTTT
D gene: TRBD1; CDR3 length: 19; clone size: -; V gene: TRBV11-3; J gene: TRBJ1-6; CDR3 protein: CASSSRGQGVISYNSPLHF; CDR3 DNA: TGTGCCAGCAGCTCACGAGGACAGGGTGTAATTTCCTATAATTCACCCCTCCACTTT
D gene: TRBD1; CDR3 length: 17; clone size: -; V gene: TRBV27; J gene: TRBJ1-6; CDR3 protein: CASSSPIRQGYNSPLHF; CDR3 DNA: TGTGCCAGCAGTTCGCCAATTCGACAGGGATACAATTCACCCCTCCACTTT
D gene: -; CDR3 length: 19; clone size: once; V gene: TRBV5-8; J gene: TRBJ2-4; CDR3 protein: CASSLAPGATPLAKNIQYF; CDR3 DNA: TGTGCCAGCAGCTTGGCTCCAGGGGCGACCCCCCTCGCCAAAAACATTCAGTACTTC
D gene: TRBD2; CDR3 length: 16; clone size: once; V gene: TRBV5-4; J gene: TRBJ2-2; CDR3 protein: CASSARLAGKTGELFF; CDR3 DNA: TGTGCCAGCAGCGCCCGACTAGCGGGGAAGACCGGGGAGCTGTTTTTT
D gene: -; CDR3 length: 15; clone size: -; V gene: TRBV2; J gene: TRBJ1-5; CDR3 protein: CASKEGRIGNQPQHF; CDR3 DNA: TGTGCCAGCAAGGAGGGAAGGATCGGCAATCAGCCCCAGCATTTT
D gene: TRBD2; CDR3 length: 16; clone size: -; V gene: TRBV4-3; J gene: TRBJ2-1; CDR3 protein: CASSQGELPAGVEQFF; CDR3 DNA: TGCGCCAGCAGCCAAGGAGAGTTGCCAGCGGGGGTGGAGCAGTTCTTC
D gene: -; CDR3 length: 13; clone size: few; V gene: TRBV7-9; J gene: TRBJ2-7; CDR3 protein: CASSFGGSYEQYF; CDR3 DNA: TGTGCCAGCAGCTTCGGGGGCTCCTACGAGCAGTACTTC
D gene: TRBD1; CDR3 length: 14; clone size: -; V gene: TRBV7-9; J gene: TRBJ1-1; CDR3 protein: CASSSQGADTEAFF; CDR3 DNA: TGTGCCAGCAGCTCACAGGGGGCGGACACTGAAGCTTTCTTT
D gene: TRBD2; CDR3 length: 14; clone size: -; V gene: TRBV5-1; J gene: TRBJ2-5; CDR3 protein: CASRTSGYQETQYF; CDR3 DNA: TGCGCCAGCAGGACTAGCGGGTACCAAGAGACCCAGTACTTC
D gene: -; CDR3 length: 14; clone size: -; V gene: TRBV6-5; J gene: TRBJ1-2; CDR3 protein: CASRLGAVDYGYTF; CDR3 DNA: TGTGCCAGCAGGTTAGGGGCGGTAGACTATGGCTACACCTTC
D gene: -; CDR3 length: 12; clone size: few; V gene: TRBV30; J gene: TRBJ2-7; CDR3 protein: CAWSVSPYEQYF; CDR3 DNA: TGTGCCTGGAGTGTAAGCCCCTACGAGCAGTACTTC
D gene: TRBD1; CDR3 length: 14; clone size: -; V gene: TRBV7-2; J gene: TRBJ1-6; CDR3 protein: CASSRGQGNSPLHF; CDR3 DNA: TGTGCCAGCAGCCGCGGACAGGGAAATTCACCCCTCCACTTT
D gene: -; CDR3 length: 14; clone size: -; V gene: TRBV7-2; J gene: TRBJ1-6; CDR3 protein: CASSLGLGNSPLHF; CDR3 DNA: TGTGCCAGCAGCTTGGGACTTGGGAATTCACCCCTCCACTTT
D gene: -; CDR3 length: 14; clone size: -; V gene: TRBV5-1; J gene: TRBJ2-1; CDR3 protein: CASSLGATHNEQFF; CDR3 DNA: TGCGCCAGCAGCTTGGGAGCCACCCACAATGAGCAGTTCTTC
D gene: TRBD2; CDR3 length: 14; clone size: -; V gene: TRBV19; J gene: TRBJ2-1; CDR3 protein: CASKNDGRADEQFF; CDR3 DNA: TGTGCCAGTAAAAACGACGGGAGGGCCGATGAGCAGTTCTTC
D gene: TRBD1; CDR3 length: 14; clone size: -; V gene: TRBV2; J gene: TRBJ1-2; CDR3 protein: CASSGQESFYGYTF; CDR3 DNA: TGTGCCAGCTCCGGACAGGAGTCCTTCTATGGCTACACCTTC
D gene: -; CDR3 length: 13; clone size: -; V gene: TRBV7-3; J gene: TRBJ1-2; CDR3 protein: CASAPTREAGYTF; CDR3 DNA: TGTGCCAGCGCCCCGACGAGGGAGGCTGGCTACACCTTC
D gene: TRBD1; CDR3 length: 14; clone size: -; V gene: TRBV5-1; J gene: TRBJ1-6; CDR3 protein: CASSLTGPEGPLHF; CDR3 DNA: TGCGCCAGCAGCCTGACAGGGCCCGAGGGGCCCCTCCACTTT
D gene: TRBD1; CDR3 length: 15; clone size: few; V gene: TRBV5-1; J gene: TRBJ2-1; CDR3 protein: CASSLMPGQTNEQFF; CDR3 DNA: TGCGCCAGCAGCTTGATGCCGGGACAGACGAATGAGCAGTTCTTC
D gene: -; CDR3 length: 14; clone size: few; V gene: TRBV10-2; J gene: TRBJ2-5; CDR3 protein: CASSEVGSQETQYF; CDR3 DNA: TGCGCCAGCAGTGAAGTCGGGTCACAAGAGACCCAGTACTTC
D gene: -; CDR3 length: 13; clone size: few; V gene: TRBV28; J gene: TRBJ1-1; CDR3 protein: CASSPAGLIEAFF; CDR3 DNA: TGTGCCAGCAGTCCGGCGGGTCTAATTGAAGCTTTCTTT
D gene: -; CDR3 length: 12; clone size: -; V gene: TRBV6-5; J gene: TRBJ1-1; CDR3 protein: CASGRANTEAFF; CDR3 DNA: TGTGCCAGCGGTCGAGCCAACACTGAAGCTTTCTTT
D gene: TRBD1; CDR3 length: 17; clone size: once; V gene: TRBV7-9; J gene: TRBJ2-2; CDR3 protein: CASSSGPGQGSGGELFF; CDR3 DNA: TGTGCCAGCAGCTCCGGCCCGGGACAGGGGTCCGGCGGGGAGCTGTTTTTT
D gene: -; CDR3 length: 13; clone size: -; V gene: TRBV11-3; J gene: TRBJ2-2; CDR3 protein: CASSGLAAGELFF; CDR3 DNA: TGTGCCAGCAGCGGGCTGGCCGCCGGGGAGCTGTTTTTT
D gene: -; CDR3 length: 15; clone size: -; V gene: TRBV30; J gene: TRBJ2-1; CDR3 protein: CAWSRDSGNYNEQFF; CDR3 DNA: TGTGCCTGGAGTCGTGACAGTGGGAACTACAATGAGCAGTTCTTC